The sequence of this TCR beta chain was determined in a study of cytomegalovirus exposure and HLA in healthy donors. PCR primers comprised 60 Vbeta and 13 Jbeta primers. Sequencing was performed with immunoSEQ multiplex PCR; in TCRdb, only in-frame clones are kept and a portion is missing. The table lists 79,000 or so clones, 60% to 80% of them singletons, with about 20% in the top ten. This clone has just one count. Trimming took 6 bases from V and 2 from J; bases not matched to a gene: 13. Germline values: CDR1 SGHTA, CDR2 FQGNSA. This CDR3 has 16 amino acids. This sequence was found in a woman aged 40 to 50 in good health and CMV-seropositive. The genes are TRBV7-2 and TRBJ2-7, with 7 bases matching TRBD2. What was sequenced was PBMCs. CDR3 sequence: CASRQNPSGTTYEQYF. The CDR3 DNA reads as TGTGCCAGCAGACAAAACCCTAGCGGTACAACCTACGAGCAGTACTTC.